The entry below describes one T cell receptor (beta chain). Antigen unknown. V was trimmed by 6 bases and J by 5 bases, leaving 8 bases between them. The CDR3 runs to 12 residues. These data come from a study of blood T cells in healthy people across ages. Study conclusions and caveats: The percentage of naive T cells correlated strongly with TCR beta diversity.

The second PCR ran roughly 6 to 12 cycles with a sample-barcoded 5' primer and J-beta primers. TCRdb used MiXCR to reprocess the 5' RACE reads, holding one entry per CDR3 protein. The data contain 1,800,000 or so distinct CDR3 sequences, approximately 40% of them singletons. The sequenced sample was blood. This rearrangement joins TRBV12-3 or TRBV12-4 to TRBJ1-5; D perhaps matches TRBD1 (5 bases). The sequence was obtained from a human donor in good health. The CDR3 loop reads CASSAGYQPQHF. DNA of the CDR3: TGTGCCAGCAGCGCAGGGTATCAGCCCCAGCATTTT.